This T cell receptor (beta chain) came from a study of T-cell reconstitution after alpha-beta-depleted transplantation in children. The CDR3 extends over 12 amino acids. Per the germline V gene, CDR1 is SQVTM and CDR2 is ANQGSEA. V shed 0 bases and J shed 6 bases, with 9 bases lying between them. Unique molecular identifiers tagged the TCRbeta library. Each CDR3 protein gets one entry after TCRdb re-called the PCR reads with MiXCR. The sample lists approximately 510,000 distinct CDR3 sequences, about 18% occurring once. Material: PBMCs from the stem cell graft donor, obtained from the stem cell graft. The receptor's source is a human donor who donated a stem cell graft to a child with acute lymphoblastic leukemia. The chain combines TRBV29-1 with TRBJ2-7, with a weak D call TRBD1 (6 bases). CDR3 nucleotides: TGCAGCGTTGAAGACCCAGGGGCCGAGCAGTACTTC. Translation gives CSVEDPGAEQYF.